Reported below is one T cell receptor (beta chain). These data are taken from a study of T-cell memory formation after mild COVID-19. Via MiXCR, TCRdb re-called the 5' RACE reads, giving one row per CDR3 protein. Of some 270,000 distinct CDR3 sequences in the sample, 15% were seen once. Germline V CDR1 and CDR2: MGHRA, YSYEKL. This CDR3 has 17 residues. V dropped 2 bases and J dropped 0 bases, with 14 bases sitting between them. Sequenced: PBMCs or a T cell subset sorted from them (not recorded which). This sequence was found in an adult woman who had mild COVID-19 (a few samples of this study predate the infection). Cell type and time point are not known. This sequence joins TRBV4-1 and TRBJ1-5; D is unresolved. CDR3 coding DNA: TGCGCCAGCAGCCAACCCACCCTGGGCGTTAGCAATCAGCCCCAGCATTTT. Protein sequence: CASSQPTLGVSNQPQHF.